This T cell receptor beta chain was sequenced in a study of a mutant IDH1 vaccine in newly diagnosed glioma. For the study at large: Commencement of vaccination occurred 4-6 weeks following radiotherapy alone, or concurrently with temozolomide cycles. Treated patients, averaging about 40 years, were roughly 62% male and roughly 38% female. The study's findings and limits: Top peripheral T cell clonotype shifts appeared unrelated to pseudoprogression. The occurrence of vaccine-induced immune responses was seen in around 94% of patients.

This table comes from immunoSEQ multiplex PCR, and its TCRdb copy is limited to in-frame clones, with some not included. The sample carries about 26,000 clones, approximately 87% recorded once. Deletions cut 4 bases from V and 4 bases from J, with 18 bases between. Germline V gene data show CDR1 as SGHRS and CDR2 as YFSETQ. The CDR3 has 15 residues. Remarks on this clone: The target antigen is unknown.

This sample's time point: week 35, safety follow-up. Doses consisted of 300 ug of mutant IDH1 20-mer peptide each, paired with topical imiquimod. This chain connects TRBV5-1 to TRBJ2-7; no definite D call. The specimen was PBMCs, collected from a glioma patient whose treatment included an IDH1 peptide vaccine. The TCR was taken from a man younger than 45 with glioma. CDR3 region: CASSSSRADPYEQYF. The DNA of the CDR3 is TGCGCCAGCAGCAGCTCCCGGGCGGATCCTTACGAGCAGTACTTC.